This paragraph covers one TCR beta chain sequence. Its target is not known. Carried by the TCR beta cDNA libraries were unique molecular identifiers. It was from roughly 1 to 10 million T cells that some 500,000 cDNA molecules came. TCRdb analysed the PCR reads with MiXCR anew, one entry per CDR3 protein. The sample has hundreds of thousands of distinct CDR3 sequences, approximately 60% seen once. The source of the sample is a study of post-analysis software for immune sequencing data. Study-wide findings and caveats: TRBV5-6, TRBV5-1 and TRBV20-1 belonged to a set of roughly five TRBV segments that were more frequent in patients than controls. Normalized Chao1 diversity was significantly lower in multiple sclerosis patients than in controls.

The CDR3 loop spans 15 amino acids. CDR1 and CDR2 from the germline V gene are MNHEY and SVGEGT. V dropped 6 bases and J dropped 4 bases, with 15 bases sitting between them. This receptor was taken from a girl aged 2 to 9 with multiple sclerosis. Sample: blood. The gene calls are TRBV6-2 or TRBV6-3 and TRBJ2-2; the D gene is possibly TRBD2 (6 bases). CDR3 region: CASRLEGRATGELFF. Here the CDR3 DNA reads TGTGCCAGCAGACTGGAGGGCCGGGCCACCGGGGAGCTGTTTTTT.